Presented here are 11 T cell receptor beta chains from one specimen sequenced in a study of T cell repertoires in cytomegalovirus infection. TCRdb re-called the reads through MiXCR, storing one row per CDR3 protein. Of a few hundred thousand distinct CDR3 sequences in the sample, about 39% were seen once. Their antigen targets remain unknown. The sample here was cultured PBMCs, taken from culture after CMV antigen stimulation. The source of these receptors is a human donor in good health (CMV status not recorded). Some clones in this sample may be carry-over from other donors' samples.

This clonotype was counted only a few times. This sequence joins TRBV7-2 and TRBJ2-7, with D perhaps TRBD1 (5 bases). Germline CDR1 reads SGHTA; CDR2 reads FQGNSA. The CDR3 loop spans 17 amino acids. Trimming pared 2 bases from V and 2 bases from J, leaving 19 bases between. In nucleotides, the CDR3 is TGTGCCAGCAGCTTACGACCTTCAGGACAAGGGGCCTACGAGCAGTACTTC. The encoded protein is CASSLRPSGQGAYEQYF.

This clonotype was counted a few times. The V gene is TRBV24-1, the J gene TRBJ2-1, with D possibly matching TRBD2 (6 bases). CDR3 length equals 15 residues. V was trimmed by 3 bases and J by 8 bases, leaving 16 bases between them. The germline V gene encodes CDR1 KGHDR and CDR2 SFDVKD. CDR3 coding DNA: TGTGCCACCAGTGATCGAGTGGACCGCGGGGATGAGCAGTTCTTC. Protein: CATSDRVDRGDEQFF.

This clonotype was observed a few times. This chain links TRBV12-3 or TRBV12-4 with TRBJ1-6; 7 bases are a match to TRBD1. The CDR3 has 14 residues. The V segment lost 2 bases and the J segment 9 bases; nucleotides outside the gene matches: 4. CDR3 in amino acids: CASSLWQGVSPLHF. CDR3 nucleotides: TGTGCCAGCAGTTTATGGCAGGGGGTTTCACCCCTCCACTTT.

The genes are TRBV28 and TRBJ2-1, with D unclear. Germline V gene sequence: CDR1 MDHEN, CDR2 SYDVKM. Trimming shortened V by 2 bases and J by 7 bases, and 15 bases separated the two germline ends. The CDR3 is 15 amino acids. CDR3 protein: CASSLGLSGSNEQFF. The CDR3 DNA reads TGTGCCAGCAGTTTAGGCCTATCGGGCTCAAATGAGCAGTTCTTC.

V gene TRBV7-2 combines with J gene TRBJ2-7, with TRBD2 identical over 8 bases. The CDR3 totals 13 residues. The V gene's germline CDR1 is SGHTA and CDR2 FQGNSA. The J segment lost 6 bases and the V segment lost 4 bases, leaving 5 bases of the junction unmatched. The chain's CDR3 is CASSSRLASEQYF. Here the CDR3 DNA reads TGTGCCAGCAGCTCGCGACTAGCGAGCGAGCAGTACTTC.

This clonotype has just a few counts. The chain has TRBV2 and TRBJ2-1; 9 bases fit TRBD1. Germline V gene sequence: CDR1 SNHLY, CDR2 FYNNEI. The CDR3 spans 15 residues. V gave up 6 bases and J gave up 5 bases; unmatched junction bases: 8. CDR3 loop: CASSTRDRADNEQFF. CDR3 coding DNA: TGTGCCAGCAGCACCCGGGACAGGGCTGACAATGAGCAGTTCTTC.

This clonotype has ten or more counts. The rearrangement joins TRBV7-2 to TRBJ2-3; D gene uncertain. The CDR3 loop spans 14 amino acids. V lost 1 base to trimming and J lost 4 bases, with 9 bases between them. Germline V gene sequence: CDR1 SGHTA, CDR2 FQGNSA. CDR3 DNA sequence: TGTGCCAGCAGCTTAGGAGGCCCCCCAGATACGCAGTATTTT. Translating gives CASSLGGPPDTQYF.

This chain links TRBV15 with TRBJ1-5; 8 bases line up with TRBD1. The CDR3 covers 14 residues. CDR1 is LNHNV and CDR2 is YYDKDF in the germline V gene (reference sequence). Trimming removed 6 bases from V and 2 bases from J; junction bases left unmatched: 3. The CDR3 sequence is CATRKDRGNQPQHF. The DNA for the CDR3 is TGTGCCACCAGAAAGGACAGGGGCAATCAGCCCCAGCATTTT. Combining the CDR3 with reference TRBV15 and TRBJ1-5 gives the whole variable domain DAMVIQNPRYQVTQFGKPVTLSCSQTLNHNVMYWYQQKSSQAPKLLFHYYDKDFNNEADTPDNFQSRRPNTSFCFLDIRSPGLGDTAMYLCATRKDRGNQPQHFGDGTRLSIL.

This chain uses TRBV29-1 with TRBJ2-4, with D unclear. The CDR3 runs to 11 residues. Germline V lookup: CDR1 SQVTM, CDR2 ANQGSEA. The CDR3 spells CRVVEVGIQYF. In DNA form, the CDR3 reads TGCAGAGTGGTAGAGGTGGGCATTCAGTACTTC.

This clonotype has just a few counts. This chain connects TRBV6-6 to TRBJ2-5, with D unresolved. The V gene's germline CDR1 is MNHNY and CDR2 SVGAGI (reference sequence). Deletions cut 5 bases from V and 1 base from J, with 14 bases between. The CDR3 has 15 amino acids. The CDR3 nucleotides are TGTGCCAGCAGTCGCGAGAGACGGGCCCAAGAGACCCAGTACTTC. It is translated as CASSRERRAQETQYF.

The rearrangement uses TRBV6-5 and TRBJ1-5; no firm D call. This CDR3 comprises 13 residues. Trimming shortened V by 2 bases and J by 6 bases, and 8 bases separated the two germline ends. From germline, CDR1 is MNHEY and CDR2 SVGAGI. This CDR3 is CASSYARLQPQHF. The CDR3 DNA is TGTGCCAGCAGTTACGCGAGACTTCAGCCCCAGCATTTT.